This T cell receptor (beta chain) was found in a study of T cell responses to AZD1222 COVID-19 vaccine. The wider study: Second doses that came at about 4 or about 12 weeks were put together.

Study conclusions and caveats: Possibly, clonal diversity was underestimated; donors were largely white British and included more females. Vaccine-associated CD4 TCRs ranged over spike, dominating at 160-218 and 743-854. Receipt of two AZD1222 doses was followed by a rise in Spike-specific TCR breadth and depth.

This clone was seen ten or more times. The target antigen is unknown. Method: immunoSEQ multiplex PCR; TCRdb's copy keeps in-frame clones and lacks some. This table has 140,000 to 150,000 clones, 92% appearing once. The V gene end was trimmed by 5 bases and the J gene end by 2 bases; junction bases not matched to a gene: 6. This CDR3 region has 14 residues. Looked up from germline, CDR1 is MNHEY and CDR2 is SMNVEV (reference sequence). The receptor was derived from an adult in good health. The chain carries TRBV27 and TRBJ2-7, with 7 bases matching TRBD1. Sequenced material: peripheral blood, taken on day 0 of AZD1222 vaccination. The CDR3 coding sequence is TGTGCCAGCAGTCAGACAGGGAGCGCCTACGAGCAGTACTTC. It encodes CASSQTGSAYEQYF.